What follows are 3 T cell receptor beta chains derived from one specimen sequenced in a study of cytomegalovirus exposure and HLA in healthy donors. Primers: 60 Vbeta forward and 13 Jbeta reverse. Some clones are missing from TCRdb's copy, which holds only in-frame ones; the method was immunoSEQ multiplex PCR. The sample lists over 90,000 clones, roughly three quarters occurring once. Specimen: PBMCs. The receptors derive from a woman aged 55-75 years in good health and CMV-seropositive.

The gene calls are TRBV7-9 and TRBJ2-1; weak D call: TRBD1 (5 bases). V was cut by 5 bases and J by 0 bases, with 14 bases left in between. Germline-derived CDR1 and CDR2 are SEHNR and FQNEAQ (reference sequence). This CDR3 spans 16 amino acids. CDR3 sequence reads: CASSPPTENSYNEQFF. As DNA, the CDR3 is TGTGCCAGCAGCCCGCCGACAGAAAACTCCTACAATGAGCAGTTCTTC.

The CDR3 spells CASSGLTPLNTEAFF. CDR3 coding DNA: TGTGCCAGCAGTGGATTGACACCCTTGAACACTGAAGCTTTCTTT. V and J are TRBV28 and TRBJ1-1; D ambiguous. The CDR3 loop spans 15 amino acids. From germline, CDR1 is MDHEN and CDR2 SYDVKM. V was trimmed by 5 bases and J by 0 bases, leaving 13 bases between them.

The chain carries TRBV2 and TRBJ2-5; TRBD2 matches 9 bases. Germline loops: CDR1 SNHLY, CDR2 FYNNEI. Trimming took 4 bases from V and 4 from J; bases not matched to a gene: 7. The CDR3 consists of 15 residues. CDR3 nucleotides: TGTGCCAGCAGTGTTAATAGCGGGGGCGGAGAGACCCAGTACTTC. Its protein product is CASSVNSGGGETQYF.